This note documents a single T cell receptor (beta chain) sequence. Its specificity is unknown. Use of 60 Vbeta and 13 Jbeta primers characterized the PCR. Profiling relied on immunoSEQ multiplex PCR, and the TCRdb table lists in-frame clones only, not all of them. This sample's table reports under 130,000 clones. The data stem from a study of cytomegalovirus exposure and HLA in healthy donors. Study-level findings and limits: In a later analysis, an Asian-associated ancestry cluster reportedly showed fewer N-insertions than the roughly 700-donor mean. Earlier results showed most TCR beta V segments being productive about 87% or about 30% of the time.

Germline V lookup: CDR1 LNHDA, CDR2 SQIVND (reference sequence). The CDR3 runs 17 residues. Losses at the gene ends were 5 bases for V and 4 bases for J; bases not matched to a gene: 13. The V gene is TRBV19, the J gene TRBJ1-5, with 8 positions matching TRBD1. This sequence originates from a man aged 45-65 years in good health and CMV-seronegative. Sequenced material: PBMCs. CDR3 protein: CASSLKTGGTLNQPQHF. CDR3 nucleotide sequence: TGTGCCAGTAGTCTCAAAACAGGGGGGACCCTAAATCAGCCCCAGCATTTT.